Included here is one T cell receptor (beta chain) sequence, with context. Antigen specificity is unknown. Treatment given: some 20 received Ad26.COV2.S at low or high dose, single or two shots; about five received placebo; per-sample allocation not given. Day 63 after the first injection of vaccine or placebo was the sampling time. Based in Boston, the donor was an adult of 18-55 years. The data stem from a study of Ad26.COV2.S vaccination and SARS-CoV-2 variants. Looking at the study overall: Each vaccinee took Ad26.COV2.S intramuscularly, once or twice 56 days apart. General observations from the study: The TCR breadth and depth analyses may have understated or missed part of the total T cell responses.

Germline assignment: CDR1 LGHNA and CDR2 YSLEER. The CDR3 covers 14 residues. V shed 4 bases, J shed 6 bases, and the junction held 7 bases outside the gene matches. The assay was immunoSEQ multiplex PCR, and TCRdb's table has in-frame clones only and misses some. The repertoire has more than 400,000 clones, less than 95% of them found once; the top ten carry less than 5.5%. V usage is TRBV4-3 and J usage is TRBJ2-7, with 9 bases fitting TRBD1. This clonotype was obtained from a person aged 18 to 59 who received the Ad26.COV2.S COVID-19 vaccine or a placebo. The sequenced sample was peripheral blood, obtained in a trial of Ad26.COV2.S vaccine versus placebo. The CDR3 region is CASSLGTGSGEQYF. In nucleotides, the CDR3 is TGCGCCAGCAGCCTAGGGACAGGGTCTGGCGAGCAGTACTTC.